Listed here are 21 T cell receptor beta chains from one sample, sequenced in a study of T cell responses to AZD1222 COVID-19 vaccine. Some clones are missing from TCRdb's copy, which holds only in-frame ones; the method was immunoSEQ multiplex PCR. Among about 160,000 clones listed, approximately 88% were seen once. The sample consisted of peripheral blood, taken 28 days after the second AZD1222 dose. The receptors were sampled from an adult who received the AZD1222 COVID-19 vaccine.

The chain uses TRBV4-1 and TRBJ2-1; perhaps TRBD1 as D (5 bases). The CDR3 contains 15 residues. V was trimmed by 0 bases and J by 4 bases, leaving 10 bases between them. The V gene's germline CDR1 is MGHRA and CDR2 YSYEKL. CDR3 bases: TGCGCCAGCAGCCAAGATCGACAGAATTACAATGAGCAGTTCTTC. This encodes CASSQDRQNYNEQFF.

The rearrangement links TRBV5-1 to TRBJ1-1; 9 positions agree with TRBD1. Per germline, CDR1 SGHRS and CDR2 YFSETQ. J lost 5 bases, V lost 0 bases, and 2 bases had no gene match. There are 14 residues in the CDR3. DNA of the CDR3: TGCGCCAGCAGCTTGGACAGGGGGCGGACTGAAGCTTTCTTT. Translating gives CASSLDRGRTEAFF.

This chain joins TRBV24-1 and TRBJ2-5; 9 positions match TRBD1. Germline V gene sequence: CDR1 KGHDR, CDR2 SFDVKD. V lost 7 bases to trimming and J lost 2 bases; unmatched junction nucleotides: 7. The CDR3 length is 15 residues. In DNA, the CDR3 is TGTGCCACCAGCGAGGGACAGGGAAGACAAGAGACCCAGTACTTC. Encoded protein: CATSEGQGRQETQYF.

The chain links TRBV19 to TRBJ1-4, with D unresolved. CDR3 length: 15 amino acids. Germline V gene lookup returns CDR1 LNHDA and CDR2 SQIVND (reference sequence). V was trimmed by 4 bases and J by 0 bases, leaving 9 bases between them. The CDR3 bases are TGTGCCAGTAGTAGGAGTTCTGCAACTAATGAAAAACTGTTTTTT. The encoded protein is CASSRSSATNEKLFF.

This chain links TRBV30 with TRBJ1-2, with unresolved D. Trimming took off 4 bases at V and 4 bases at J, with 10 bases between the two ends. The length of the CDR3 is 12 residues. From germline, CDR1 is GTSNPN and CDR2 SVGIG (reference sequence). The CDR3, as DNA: TGTGCCTGGACCGTGGGTTCCTATGGCTACACCTTC. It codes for CAWTVGSYGYTF.

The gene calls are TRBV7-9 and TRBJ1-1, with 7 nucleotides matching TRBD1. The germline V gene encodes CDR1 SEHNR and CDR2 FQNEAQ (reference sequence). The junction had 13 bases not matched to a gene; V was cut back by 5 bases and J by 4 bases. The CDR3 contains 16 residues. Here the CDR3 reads CASSPKQGLVSTEAFF. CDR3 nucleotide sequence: TGTGCCAGCAGCCCAAAACAGGGGTTGGTAAGCACTGAAGCTTTCTTT.

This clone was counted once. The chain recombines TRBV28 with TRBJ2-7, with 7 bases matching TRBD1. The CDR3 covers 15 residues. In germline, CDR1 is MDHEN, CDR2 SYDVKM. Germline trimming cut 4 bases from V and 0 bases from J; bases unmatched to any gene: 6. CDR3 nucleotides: TGTGCCAGCAGTTCTGGGACAGTCAGCTCCTACGAGCAGTACTTC. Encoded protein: CASSSGTVSSYEQYF.

The CDR3: CASSQDLHTGYYTF. CDR3 bases: TGCGCCAGCAGCCAAGATCTCCACACAGGTTACTACACCTTC. The genes are TRBV4-1 and TRBJ1-2; maybe TRBD1 (5 bases). The germline V and J ends were trimmed by 0 bases and 10 bases, with 15 bases remaining between them. This CDR3 has 14 amino acids. In germline, CDR1 is MGHRA, CDR2 YSYEKL.

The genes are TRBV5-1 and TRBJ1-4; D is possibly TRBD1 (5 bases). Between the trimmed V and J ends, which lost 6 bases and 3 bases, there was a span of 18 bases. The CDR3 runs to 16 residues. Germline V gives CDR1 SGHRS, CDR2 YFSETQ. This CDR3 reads CASTPLGRGANEKLFF. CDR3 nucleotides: TGCGCCAGCACTCCTTTGGGGAGGGGAGCTAATGAAAAACTGTTTTTT.

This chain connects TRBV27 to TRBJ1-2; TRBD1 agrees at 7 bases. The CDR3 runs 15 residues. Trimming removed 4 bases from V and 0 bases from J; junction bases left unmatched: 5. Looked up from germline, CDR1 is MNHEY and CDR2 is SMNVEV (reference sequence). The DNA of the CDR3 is TGTGCCAGCAGTTCCCGACAGGGACCTAACTATGGCTACACCTTC. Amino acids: CASSSRQGPNYGYTF.

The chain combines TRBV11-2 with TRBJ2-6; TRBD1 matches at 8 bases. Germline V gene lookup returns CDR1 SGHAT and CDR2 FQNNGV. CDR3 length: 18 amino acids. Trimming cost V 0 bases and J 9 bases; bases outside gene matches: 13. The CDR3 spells CASSLDFLSDRADNVLTF. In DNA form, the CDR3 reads TGTGCCAGCAGCTTAGATTTTCTTTCGGACAGGGCTGACAACGTCCTGACTTTC.

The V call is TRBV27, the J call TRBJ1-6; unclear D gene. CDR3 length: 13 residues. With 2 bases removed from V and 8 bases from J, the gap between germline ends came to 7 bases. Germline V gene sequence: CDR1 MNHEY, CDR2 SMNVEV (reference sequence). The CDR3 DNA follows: TGTGCCAGCAGTTTACAGGAGTATTCACCCCTCCACTTT. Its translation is CASSLQEYSPLHF.

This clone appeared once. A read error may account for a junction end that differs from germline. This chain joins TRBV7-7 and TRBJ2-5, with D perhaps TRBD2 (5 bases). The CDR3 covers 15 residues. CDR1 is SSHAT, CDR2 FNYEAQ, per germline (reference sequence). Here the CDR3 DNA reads TGTGCTAGCAGCTTCGGACTGACCAAGACGGAGACCCAGTACTTC. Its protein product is CASSFGLTKTETQYF.

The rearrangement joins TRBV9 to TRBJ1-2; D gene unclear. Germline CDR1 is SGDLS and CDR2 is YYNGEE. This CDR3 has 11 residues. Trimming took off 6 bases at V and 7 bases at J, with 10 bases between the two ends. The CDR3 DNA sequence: TGTGCCAGCATTGGACGTTTTGGCTACACCTTC. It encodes CASIGRFGYTF.

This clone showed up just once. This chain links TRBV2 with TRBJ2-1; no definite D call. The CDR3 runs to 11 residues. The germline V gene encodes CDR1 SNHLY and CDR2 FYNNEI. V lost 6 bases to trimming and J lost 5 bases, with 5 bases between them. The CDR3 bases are TGTGCCAGCAGAGAGAACAATGAGCAGTTCTTC. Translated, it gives CASRENNEQFF.

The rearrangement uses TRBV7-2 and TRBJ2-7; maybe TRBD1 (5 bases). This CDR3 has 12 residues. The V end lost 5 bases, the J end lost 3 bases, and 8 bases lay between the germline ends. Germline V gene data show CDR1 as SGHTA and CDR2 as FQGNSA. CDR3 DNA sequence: TGTGCCAGCAGCGAGCAGGGCTACGAGCAGTACTTC. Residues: CASSEQGYEQYF.

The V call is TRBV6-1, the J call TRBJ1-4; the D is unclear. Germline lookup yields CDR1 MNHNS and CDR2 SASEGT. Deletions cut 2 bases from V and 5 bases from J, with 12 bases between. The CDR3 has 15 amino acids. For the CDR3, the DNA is TGTGCCAGCAGTGAATCCCCCGACAAGAATGAAAAACTGTTTTTT. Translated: CASSESPDKNEKLFF.

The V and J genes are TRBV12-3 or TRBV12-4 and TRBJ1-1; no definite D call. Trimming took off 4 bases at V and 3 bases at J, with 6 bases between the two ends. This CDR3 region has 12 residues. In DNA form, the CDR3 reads TGTGCCAGCAGTTCCCCTTACACTGAAGCTTTCTTT. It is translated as CASSSPYTEAFF.

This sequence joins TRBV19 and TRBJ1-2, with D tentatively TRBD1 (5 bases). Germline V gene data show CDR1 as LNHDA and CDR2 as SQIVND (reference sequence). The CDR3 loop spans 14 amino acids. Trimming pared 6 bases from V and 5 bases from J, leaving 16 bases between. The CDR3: CASSDSLPRYGYTF. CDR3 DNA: TGTGCCAGTAGCGACAGCCTTCCACGATATGGCTACACCTTC. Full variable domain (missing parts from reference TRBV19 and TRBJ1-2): DGGITQSPKYLFRKEGQNVTLSCEQNLNHDAMYWYRQDPGQGLRLIYYSQIVNDFQKGDIAEGYSVSREKKESFPLTVTSAQKNPTAFYLCASSDSLPRYGYTFGSGTRLTVV.

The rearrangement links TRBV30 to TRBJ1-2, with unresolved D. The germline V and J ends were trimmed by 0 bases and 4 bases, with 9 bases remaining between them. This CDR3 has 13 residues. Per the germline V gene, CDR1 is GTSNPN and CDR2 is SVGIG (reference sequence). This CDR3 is CAWSVPVSYGYTF. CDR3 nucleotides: TGTGCCTGGAGTGTACCCGTTTCCTATGGCTACACCTTC.

The CDR3 here is CASSLQYGTGSYNEQFF. The CDR3 DNA reads TGTGCCAGCAGCTTGCAGTACGGGACAGGCTCCTACAATGAGCAGTTCTTC. The V gene is TRBV7-9, the J gene TRBJ2-1, with 8 bases identical to TRBD1. The CDR3 extends over 17 amino acids. CDR1 is SEHNR and CDR2 is FQNEAQ in the germline V gene (reference sequence). The J segment lost 0 bases and the V segment lost 3 bases, leaving 7 bases of the junction unmatched.